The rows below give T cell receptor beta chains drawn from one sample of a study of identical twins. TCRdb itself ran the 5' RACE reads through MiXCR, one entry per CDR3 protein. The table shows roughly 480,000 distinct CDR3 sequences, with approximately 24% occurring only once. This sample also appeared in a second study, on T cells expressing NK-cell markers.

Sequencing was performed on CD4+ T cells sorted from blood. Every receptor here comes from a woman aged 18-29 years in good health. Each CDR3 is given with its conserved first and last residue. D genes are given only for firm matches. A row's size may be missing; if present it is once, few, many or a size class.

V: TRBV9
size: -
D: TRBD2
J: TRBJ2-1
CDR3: CASSDRLALNEQFF
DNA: TGTGCCAGCAGCGACCGACTAGCGCTGAATGAGCAGTTCTTC

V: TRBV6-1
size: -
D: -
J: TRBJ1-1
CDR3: CASSVHLEAFF
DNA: TGTGCCAGCAGTGTCCACCTTGAAGCTTTCTTT

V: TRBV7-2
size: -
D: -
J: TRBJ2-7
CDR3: CASTPGAIGEQYF
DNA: TGTGCCAGCACACCGGGGGCGATCGGCGAGCAGTACTTC

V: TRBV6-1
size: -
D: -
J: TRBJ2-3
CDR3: CASGGANTDTQYF
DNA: TGTGCCAGCGGTGGAGCTAACACAGATACGCAGTATTTT

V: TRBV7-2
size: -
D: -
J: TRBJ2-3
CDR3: CASSFLLKYTQYF
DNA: TGTGCCAGCAGCTTTCTGTTAAAGTATACGCAGTATTTT

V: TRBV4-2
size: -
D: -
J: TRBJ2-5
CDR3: CASSRDTWGERVETQYF
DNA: TGTGCCAGCAGCCGAGACACCTGGGGGGAACGGGTGGAGACCCAGTACTTC

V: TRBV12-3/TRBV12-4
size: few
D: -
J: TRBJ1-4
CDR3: CASRLRGEKLFF
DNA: TGTGCCAGCAGGCTAAGAGGGGAAAAACTGTTTTTT

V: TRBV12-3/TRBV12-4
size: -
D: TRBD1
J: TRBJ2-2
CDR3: CASSFGLGQGASWTGELFF
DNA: TGTGCCAGCAGTTTTGGTCTAGGACAGGGGGCGAGTTGGACCGGGGAGCTGTTTTTT

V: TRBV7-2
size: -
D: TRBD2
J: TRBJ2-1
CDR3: CASSFSGGAGNEQFF
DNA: TGTGCCAGCAGTTTTAGCGGGGGGGCCGGAAATGAGCAGTTCTTC

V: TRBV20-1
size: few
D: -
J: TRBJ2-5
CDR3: CSARGLGETQYF
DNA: TGCAGTGCAAGGGGACTTGGAGAGACCCAGTACTTC

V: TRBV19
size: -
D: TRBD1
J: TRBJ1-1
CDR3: CASSTSDRGYTEAFF
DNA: TGTGCCAGTAGTACTTCGGACAGGGGATACACTGAAGCTTTCTTT

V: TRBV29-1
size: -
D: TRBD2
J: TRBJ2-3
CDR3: CSVPWGSGGADTQYF
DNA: TGCAGCGTCCCTTGGGGTAGCGGGGGGGCAGATACGCAGTATTTT

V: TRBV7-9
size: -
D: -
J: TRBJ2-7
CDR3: CASSPSDRTGNYEQYF
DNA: TGTGCCAGCAGCCCGTCCGATCGGACGGGGAACTACGAGCAGTACTTC

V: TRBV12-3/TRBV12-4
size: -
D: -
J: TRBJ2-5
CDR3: CASTNRPGSEETQYF
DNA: TGTGCCAGCACCAACCGGCCCGGATCTGAAGAGACCCAGTACTTC

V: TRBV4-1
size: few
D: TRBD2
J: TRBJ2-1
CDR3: CASSRTAGGGSYNEQFF
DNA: TGCGCCAGCAGCCGGACAGCGGGAGGAGGCTCCTACAATGAGCAGTTCTTC

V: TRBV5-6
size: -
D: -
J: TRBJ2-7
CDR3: CASSLVRAEQYF
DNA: TGTGCCAGCAGCTTGGTACGGGCCGAGCAGTACTTC

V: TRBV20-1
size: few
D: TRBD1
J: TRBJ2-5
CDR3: CSARARTGLETQYF
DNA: TGCAGTGCTAGAGCGCGGACAGGGCTGGAGACCCAGTACTTC

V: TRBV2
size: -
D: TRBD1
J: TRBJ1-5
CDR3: CASSVATGDQPQHF
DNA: TGTGCCAGCAGTGTCGCGACAGGGGATCAGCCCCAGCATTTT

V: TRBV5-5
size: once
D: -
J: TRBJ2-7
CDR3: CASSSGLLCEQYF
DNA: TGTGCCAGCAGCTCTGGGCTCCTCTGCGAGCAGTACTTC

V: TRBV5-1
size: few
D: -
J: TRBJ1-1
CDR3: CASSLAPSITEAFF
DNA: TGCGCCAGCAGCTTGGCCCCGTCAATCACTGAAGCTTTCTTT

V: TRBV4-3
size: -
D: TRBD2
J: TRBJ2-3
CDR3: CASSHGGLAPTDTQYF
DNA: TGCGCCAGCAGCCATGGGGGACTAGCGCCGACAGATACGCAGTATTTT

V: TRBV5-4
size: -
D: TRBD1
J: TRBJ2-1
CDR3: CASSTLPGTGNNEQFF
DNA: TGTGCCAGCAGCACGCTTCCCGGGACAGGGAACAATGAGCAGTTCTTC

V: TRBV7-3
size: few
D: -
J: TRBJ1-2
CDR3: CASSHIPPYGYTF
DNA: TGTGCCAGCAGCCATATACCCCCCTATGGCTACACCTTC

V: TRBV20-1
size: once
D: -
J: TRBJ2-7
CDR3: CSASDLNEQYF
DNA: TGCAGTGCCTCCGACCTGAACGAGCAGTACTTC

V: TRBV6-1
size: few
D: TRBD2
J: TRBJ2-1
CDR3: CASSERGTSDNEQFF
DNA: TGTGCCAGCAGCGAGCGAGGGACTAGCGACAATGAGCAGTTCTTC

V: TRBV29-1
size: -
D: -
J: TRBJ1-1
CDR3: CSVDQGRVAEAFF
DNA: TGCAGCGTTGACCAGGGTAGGGTCGCTGAAGCTTTCTTT

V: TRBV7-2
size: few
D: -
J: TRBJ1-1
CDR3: CASRAYIGNTEAFF
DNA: TGTGCCAGCAGGGCTTACATCGGGAACACTGAAGCTTTCTTT

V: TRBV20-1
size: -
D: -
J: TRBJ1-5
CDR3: CSVSDSNQPQHF
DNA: TGCAGTGTTTCGGACAGTAATCAGCCCCAGCATTTT

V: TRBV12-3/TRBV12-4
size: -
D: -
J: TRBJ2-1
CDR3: CASSPPGVGRLFF
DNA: TGTGCCAGCAGTCCCCCCGGGGTAGGGCGTCTCTTCTTC

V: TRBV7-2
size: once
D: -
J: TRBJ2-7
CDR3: CASSSRSSPYEQYF
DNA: TGTGCCAGCAGTAGTAGAAGTAGTCCCTACGAGCAGTACTTC

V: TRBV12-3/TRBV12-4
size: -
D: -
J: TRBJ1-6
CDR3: CASSLHTPNSPLHF
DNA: TGTGCCAGCAGTTTACATACTCCGAATTCACCCCTCCACTTT

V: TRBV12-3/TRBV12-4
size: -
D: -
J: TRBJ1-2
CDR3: CASSRPAYGYTF
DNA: TGTGCCAGCAGTCGTCCCGCATATGGCTACACCTTC

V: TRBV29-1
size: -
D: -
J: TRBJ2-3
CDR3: CSVAPADTQYF
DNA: TGCAGCGTCGCCCCGGCGGATACGCAGTATTTT

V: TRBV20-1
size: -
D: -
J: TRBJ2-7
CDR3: CSATRAGSSYEQYF
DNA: TGCAGTGCGACGCGGGCCGGGAGCTCCTACGAGCAGTACTTC

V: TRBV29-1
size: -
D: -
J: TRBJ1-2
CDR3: CSVVLGGYGYTF
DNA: TGCAGCGTTGTGTTGGGAGGCTATGGCTACACCTTC

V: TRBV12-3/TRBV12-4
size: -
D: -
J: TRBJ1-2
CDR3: CASSFRKILYGYTF
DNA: TGTGCCAGCAGTTTCAGGAAGATCCTCTATGGCTACACCTTC

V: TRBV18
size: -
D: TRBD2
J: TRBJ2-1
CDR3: CASSPLIAGNNEQFF
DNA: TGTGCCAGCTCACCATTAATAGCGGGAAACAATGAGCAGTTCTTC

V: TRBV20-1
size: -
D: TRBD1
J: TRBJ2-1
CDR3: CSADRDNEQFF
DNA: TGCAGTGCTGACAGGGACAATGAGCAGTTCTTC

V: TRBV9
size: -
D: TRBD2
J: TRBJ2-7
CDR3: CASSSEAGVGYEQYF
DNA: TGTGCCAGCAGTTCCGAAGCGGGAGTGGGCTACGAGCAGTACTTC

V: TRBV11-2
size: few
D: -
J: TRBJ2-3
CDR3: CASWGGPLLTDTQYF
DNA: TGTGCCAGCTGGGGGGGGCCTTTGCTCACAGATACGCAGTATTTT